These 28 T cell receptor beta chains were sequenced from one sample in a study of T cell clones after liver transplantation. TCRdb's table, derived via immunoSEQ multiplex PCR, lists solely in-frame clones and lacks some. Among roughly 80,000 clones listed, approximately 87% were seen once. Sequencing used CD4+ T cells from blood, obtained at the 22-month timepoint. The receptors derive from a human patient who received a liver transplant. The graft donor may account for some of the T cells.

This clone turned up a few times. The chain has TRBV7-2 and TRBJ1-1; D ambiguous. This CDR3 has 15 residues. The germline V gene encodes CDR1 SGHTA and CDR2 FQGNSA. V lost 0 bases and J lost 1, with 9 bases in between. The CDR3 here is CASSLAISQNTEAFF. CDR3 bases: TGTGCCAGCAGCTTAGCCATATCCCAGAACACTGAAGCTTTCTTT.

This clone was counted a few times. The V and J genes are TRBV29-1 and TRBJ2-5; 7 bases fit TRBD1. With V trimmed by 8 bases and J by 5 bases, 8 bases remained unmatched. The germline gives CDR1 SQVTM, CDR2 ANQGSEA. CDR3 length: 12 residues. The CDR3 region is CSTRTGAETQYF. For the CDR3, the DNA is TGCAGCACGAGAACAGGGGCGGAGACCCAGTACTTC. The full variable domain, completed using reference TRBV29-1 and TRBJ2-5, is SAVISQKPSRDICQRGTSLTIQCQVDSQVTMMFWYRQQPGQSLTLIATANQGSEATYESGFVIDKFPISRPNLTFSTLTVSNMSPEDSSIYLCSTRTGAETQYFGPGTRLLVL.

The J gene is TRBJ2-1, the V gene TRBV4-1; D is perhaps TRBD1 or TRBD2 (6 bases each). V dropped 0 bases and J dropped 7 bases, with 16 bases sitting between them. The germline gives CDR1 MGHRA, CDR2 YSYEKL. This CDR3 is built from 16 residues. The CDR3 coding sequence is TGCGCCAGCAGCCAAGATTTGGCGGGACATTCAAATGAGCAGTTCTTC. It specifies CASSQDLAGHSNEQFF.

This clone was observed a handful of times. The gene calls are TRBV4-2 and TRBJ2-5, with D perhaps assigned TRBD1 or TRBD2 (5 bases each). The germline CDR1 and CDR2 sequences are LGHNA and YNFKEQ. Trimming left V 0 bases short and J 3 bases short, with 11 bases between. This CDR3 region has 15 residues. This CDR3 is CASSQDPSREETQYF. The CDR3 region has the DNA TGTGCCAGCAGCCAAGATCCTAGCAGGGAAGAGACCCAGTACTTC.

This clone was seen a handful of times. V and J are TRBV7-3 and TRBJ2-3; 8 bases are shared with TRBD2. Germline V gives CDR1 SGHTA, CDR2 FQGTGA. V shed 5 bases, J shed 3 bases, and the junction held 4 bases outside the gene matches. The CDR3 has 14 amino acids. CDR3 in DNA: TGTGCCAGCAGCACTAGCGGCTTAACAGATACGCAGTATTTT. Translated: CASSTSGLTDTQYF.

The chain joins TRBV18 to TRBJ2-6, with unresolved D. The CDR3 loop spans 17 amino acids. The germline V and J ends were trimmed by 0 bases and 0 bases, with 9 bases remaining between them. Germline CDR1 and CDR2: KGHSH and LQKENI. The CDR3 DNA is TGTGCCAGCTCACCACCTCTATCCCGCTCTGGGGCCAACGTCCTGACTTTC. This codes for CASSPPLSRSGANVLTF. Complete variable domain (other parts from reference TRBV18 and TRBJ2-6): NAGVMQNPRHLVRRRGQEARLRCSPMKGHSHVYWYRQLPEEGLKFMVYLQKENIIDESGMPKERFSAEFPKEGPSILRIQQVVRGDSAAYFCASSPPLSRSGANVLTFGAGSRLTVL.

This chain connects TRBV7-3 to TRBJ2-2; no clear D. Germline V lookup: CDR1 SGHTA, CDR2 FQGTGA. V lost 5 bases and J lost 7, with 8 bases in between. The CDR3 sequence is 12 residues long. The CDR3 nucleotides are TGTGCCAGCAGCGACGGGTTCGGGGAGCTGTTTTTT. Its translation is CASSDGFGELFF.

In DNA form, the CDR3 reads TGTGCCAGCAGCCAGGCGTTGGGGCGGGGAGTCGAGACCCAGTACTTC. Translating gives CASSQALGRGVETQYF. The V call is TRBV14, the J call TRBJ2-5; D is perhaps TRBD2 (6 bases). CDR3 size: 16 residues. Trimming took off 3 bases at V and 5 bases at J, with 19 bases between the two ends. Per the germline V gene, CDR1 is SGHDN and CDR2 is FVKESK.

A remark on this clone: The same CDR3 is also encoded by other DNA sequences in this sample. The chain employs TRBV18 and TRBJ2-1; tentatively, D is TRBD2 (5 bases). Germline V gene data show CDR1 as KGHSH and CDR2 as LQKENI. This CDR3 has 15 amino acids. V lost 0 bases and J lost 0, with 6 bases in between. CDR3 protein: CASSPPGSSYNEQFF. The CDR3 DNA reads TGTGCCAGCTCACCACCTGGGAGCTCCTACAATGAGCAGTTCTTC.

This clone was counted once. The chain couples TRBV7-9 to TRBJ2-7, with TRBD2 matching 14 bases. Germline V gives CDR1 SEHNR, CDR2 FQNEAQ (reference sequence). The CDR3 sequence is 16 residues long. Unmatched junction bases numbered 8, after V lost 5 bases and J lost 5 bases. The CDR3 bases are TGTGCCAGCAGCCCCCGGACTAGCGGGAGGATTAACGAGCAGTACTTC. It translates to CASSPRTSGRINEQYF.

This chain uses TRBV19 with TRBJ1-2, with a tentative D call TRBD1 (6 bases). V lost 5 bases and J 4 bases, leaving 14 bases between the germline ends. CDR1 and CDR2 from the germline V gene are LNHDA and SQIVND (reference sequence). The CDR3 is 14 amino acids. CDR3 amino acids: CASSAQGRGYGYTF. CDR3 nucleotide sequence: TGTGCCAGTAGTGCACAGGGTCGCGGCTATGGCTACACCTTC.

The chain joins TRBV28 to TRBJ2-3; D may correspond to TRBD1 or TRBD2 (6 bases each). V gave up 6 bases and J gave up 6 bases, with 13 bases separating them. The CDR3 is 13 amino acids. The germline gives CDR1 MDHEN, CDR2 SYDVKM. CDR3 bases: TGTGCCAGCAGACCGGGGGCCTTCGATACGCAGTATTTT. Protein product: CASRPGAFDTQYF.

The V and J genes are TRBV7-8 and TRBJ1-4; 7 bases line up with TRBD1. J was trimmed by 7 bases and V by 3 bases; bases with no gene match: 11. The germline gives CDR1 SGHVS, CDR2 FQNEAQ. This CDR3 region has 16 residues. The chain's CDR3 is CASSFRAAAGGEKLFF. The CDR3 DNA reads TGTGCCAGCAGCTTCCGGGCGGCGGCAGGGGGTGAAAAACTGTTTTTT.

Here the CDR3 DNA reads TGTGCCATCAGTGACGGCAGATCAACAGGCACTGAAGCTTTCTTT. Protein product: CAISDGRSTGTEAFF. The chain carries TRBV10-3 and TRBJ1-1; the D gene is possibly TRBD1 (5 bases). Per the germline V gene, CDR1 is ENHRY and CDR2 is SYGVKD. Trimming shortened V by 3 bases and J by 4 bases, and 15 bases separated the two germline ends. This CDR3 region has 15 residues.

The chain carries TRBV7-9 and TRBJ2-1; D is unresolved. The CDR3 runs 10 residues. Trimming removed 4 bases from V and 5 bases from J, with 0 bases in between. Germline V gene data show CDR1 as SEHNR and CDR2 as FQNEAQ (reference sequence). The chain's CDR3 is CASSYNEQFF. CDR3 nucleotide sequence: TGTGCCAGCAGCTACAATGAGCAGTTCTTC.

This clone has only one observation. The V gene is TRBV7-2, the J gene TRBJ1-2, with TRBD1 as a possible D gene (5 bases). The CDR3 is made up of 14 amino acids. Germline V CDR1 and CDR2: SGHTA, FQGNSA. The ends were cut back, 5 bases at V and 4 bases at J, with 14 bases in the middle. The CDR3 is CASSIQTGLYGYTF. Here the CDR3 DNA reads TGTGCCAGCAGCATCCAAACAGGACTCTATGGCTACACCTTC. Drawing the rest from reference TRBV7-2 and TRBJ1-2, the complete variable domain is GAGVSQSPSNKVTEKGKDVELRCDPISGHTALYWYRQSLGQGLEFLIYFQGNSAPDKSGLPSDRFSAERTGGSVSTLTIQRTQQEDSAVYLCASSIQTGLYGYTFGSGTRLTVV.

The V gene is TRBV16, the J gene TRBJ2-7, with D maybe TRBD1 (5 bases). V lost 1 base to trimming and J lost 0 bases, with 13 bases between them. CDR1 and CDR2 (germline): KGHSY, FQNENV. The CDR3 covers 16 residues. This CDR3 reads CASSQFNQGNSYEQYF. CDR3 DNA sequence: TGTGCCAGCAGCCAATTTAACCAGGGTAACTCCTACGAGCAGTACTTC. Filled out from reference TRBV16 and TRBJ2-7, the complete variable domain reads GEEVAQTPKHLVRGEGQKAKLYCAPIKGHSYVFWYQQVLKNEFKFLISFQNENVFDETGMPKERFSAKCLPNSPCSLEIQATKLEDSAVYFCASSQFNQGNSYEQYFGPGTRLTVT.

This clone has only a few counts. V and J are TRBV7-6 and TRBJ1-2, with 11 positions matching TRBD1. The CDR3 has 14 residues. Germline assignment: CDR1 SGHVS and CDR2 FNYEAQ. The trim removed 4 bases at V and 7 bases at J, leaving 5 bases unmatched. This CDR3 reads CASSWGQGEGGYTF. The DNA of the CDR3 is TGTGCCAGCAGCTGGGGACAGGGGGAGGGTGGCTACACCTTC. Variable domain in full (rest from reference TRBV7-6 and TRBJ1-2): GAGVSQSPRYKVTKRGQDVALRCDPISGHVSLYWYRQALGQGPEFLTYFNYEAQQDKSGLPNDRFSAERPEGSISTLTIQRTEQRDSAMYRCASSWGQGEGGYTFGSGTRLTVV.

The gene calls are TRBV7-9 and TRBJ2-3; no reliable D call. The CDR3 covers 11 residues. Germline loops: CDR1 SEHNR, CDR2 FQNEAQ (reference sequence). The ends were cut back, 4 bases at V and 7 bases at J, with 6 bases in the middle. CDR3 in DNA: TGTGCCAGCAGCTCGGGTTATACGCAGTATTTT. It encodes CASSSGYTQYF.

The DNA for the CDR3 is TGCGCCAGCAGCCAGTCCTGGGGAGGTGGCTACACCTTC. The encoded protein is CASSQSWGGGYTF. The gene calls are TRBV4-1 and TRBJ1-2; D is unresolved. With 3 bases removed from V and 7 bases from J, the gap between germline ends came to 12 bases. CDR3 length: 13 residues. Germline assignment: CDR1 MGHRA and CDR2 YSYEKL.

The J gene is TRBJ1-5, the V gene TRBV19; the match to TRBD1 covers 7 bases. After removal of 4 bases from V and 6 bases from J, the junction contained 12 bases not matched to a gene. The CDR3 consists of 16 residues. In germline, CDR1 is LNHDA, CDR2 SQIVND (reference sequence). CDR3 DNA sequence: TGTGCCAGTAGTACCACCAAGACAGGGACAGCTCAGCCCCAGCATTTT. Translating it yields CASSTTKTGTAQPQHF.

The rearrangement uses TRBV4-1 and TRBJ1-1, with D maybe TRBD1 (5 bases). V gave up 2 bases and J gave up 5 bases, with 9 bases separating them. The CDR3 has 13 amino acids. Germline-derived CDR1 and CDR2 are MGHRA and YSYEKL. CDR3 DNA: TGCGCCAGCAGCCAAAACAGGAGAACTGAAGCTTTCTTT. Translation: CASSQNRRTEAFF.

The chain carries TRBV19 and TRBJ2-1; 9 bases are a match to TRBD2. Germline V CDR1 and CDR2: LNHDA, SQIVND (reference sequence). V dropped 4 bases and J dropped 0; count of bases not matched to a gene: 7. The CDR3 runs 17 residues. This CDR3 reads CASSTVPSGISYNEQFF. The CDR3 nucleotides are TGTGCCAGTAGTACGGTACCTAGCGGGATCTCCTACAATGAGCAGTTCTTC. The full variable domain, in which reference TRBV19 and TRBJ2-1 provide the parts outside the CDR3, is DGGITQSPKYLFRKEGQNVTLSCEQNLNHDAMYWYRQDPGQGLRLIYYSQIVNDFQKGDIAEGYSVSREKKESFPLTVTSAQKNPTAFYLCASSTVPSGISYNEQFFGPGTRLTVL.

V usage is TRBV4-2 and J usage is TRBJ2-5, with 7 bases fitting TRBD2. Germline V CDR1 and CDR2: LGHNA, YNFKEQ. With 4 bases clipped from V and 3 bases from J, the junction kept 5 bases outside the gene matches. This CDR3 has 14 amino acids. In nucleotides, the CDR3 is TGTGCCAGCAGCCCGGGTGGGGGGGAAGAGACCCAGTACTTC. It yields the protein CASSPGGGEETQYF.

The chain joins TRBV6-1 to TRBJ2-7; D not certain. CDR1 is MNHNS and CDR2 is SASEGT in the germline V gene. Trimming shortened V by 1 base and J by 6 bases, and 16 bases separated the two germline ends. CDR3 length: 15 residues. Written as DNA, the CDR3 is TGTGCCAGCAGTGAAGATTTCACCACCTCCCGCGAGCAGTACTTC. This translates into CASSEDFTTSREQYF.

The CDR3 bases are TGTGCCAGCAGTTTAGCAGATCCCAGGAACACTGAAGCTTTCTTT. It is translated as CASSLADPRNTEAFF. V is TRBV27 and J is TRBJ1-1; D is ambiguous. CDR1 is MNHEY and CDR2 is SMNVEV in the germline V gene (reference sequence). This CDR3 has 15 amino acids. With 2 bases removed from V and 1 base from J, the gap between germline ends came to 11 bases.

The sample holds a few counts of this clone. The chain employs TRBV19 and TRBJ1-5; D may be TRBD1 (5 bases). Looked up from germline, CDR1 is LNHDA and CDR2 is SQIVND (reference sequence). V shed 1 base and J shed 2 bases, with 15 bases lying between them. The CDR3 sequence is 17 residues long. The CDR3 sequence is CASSIGPGGVGNQPQHF. The CDR3 nucleotides are TGTGCCAGTAGTATAGGCCCGGGGGGGGTTGGCAATCAGCCCCAGCATTTT.

The rearrangement links TRBV7-6 to TRBJ2-5, with D maybe TRBD1 (6 bases). The V end was cut by 3 bases, the J end by 0 bases, with 17 bases between. Germline V lookup: CDR1 SGHVS, CDR2 FNYEAQ. This CDR3 region has 17 residues. Here the CDR3 reads CASSFRAWTVYQETQYF. CDR3 nucleotide sequence: TGTGCCAGCAGCTTCAGGGCATGGACAGTGTACCAAGAGACCCAGTACTTC.